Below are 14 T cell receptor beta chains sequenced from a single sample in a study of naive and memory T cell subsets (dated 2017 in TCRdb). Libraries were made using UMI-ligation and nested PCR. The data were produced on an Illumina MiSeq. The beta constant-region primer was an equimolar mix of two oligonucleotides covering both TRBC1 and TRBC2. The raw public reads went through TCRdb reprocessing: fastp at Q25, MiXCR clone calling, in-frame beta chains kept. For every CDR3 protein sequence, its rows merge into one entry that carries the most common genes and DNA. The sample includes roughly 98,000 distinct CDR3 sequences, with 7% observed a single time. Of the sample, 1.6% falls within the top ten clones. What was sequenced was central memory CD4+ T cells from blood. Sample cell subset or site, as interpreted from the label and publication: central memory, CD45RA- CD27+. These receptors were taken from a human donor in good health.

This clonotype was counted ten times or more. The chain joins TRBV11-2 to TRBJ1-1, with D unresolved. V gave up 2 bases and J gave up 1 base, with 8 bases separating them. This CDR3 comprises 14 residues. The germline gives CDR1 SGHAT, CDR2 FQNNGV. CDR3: CASSLFTGNTEAFF. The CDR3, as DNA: TGTGCCAGCAGCTTATTCACGGGGAACACTGAAGCTTTCTTT.

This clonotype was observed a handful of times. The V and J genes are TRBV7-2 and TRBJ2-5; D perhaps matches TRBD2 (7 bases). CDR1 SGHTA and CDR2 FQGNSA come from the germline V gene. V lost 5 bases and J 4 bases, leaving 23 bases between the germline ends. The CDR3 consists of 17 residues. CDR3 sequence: CASSPGGGGGVRETQYF. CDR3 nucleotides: TGTGCCAGCAGCCCCGGGGGTGGCGGGGGCGTGAGAGAGACCCAGTACTTC.

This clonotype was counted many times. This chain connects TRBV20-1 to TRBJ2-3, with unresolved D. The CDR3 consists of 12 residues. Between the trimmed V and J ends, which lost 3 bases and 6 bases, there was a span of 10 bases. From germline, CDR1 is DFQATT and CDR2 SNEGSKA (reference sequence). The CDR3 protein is CSASPGSDTQYF. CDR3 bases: TGCAGTGCTAGTCCAGGATCGGATACGCAGTATTTT.

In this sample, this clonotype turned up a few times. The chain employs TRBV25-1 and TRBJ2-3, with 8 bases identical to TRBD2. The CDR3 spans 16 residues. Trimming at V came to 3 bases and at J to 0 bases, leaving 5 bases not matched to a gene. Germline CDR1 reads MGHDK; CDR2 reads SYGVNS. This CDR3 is CASSDSGGRSTDTQYF. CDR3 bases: TGTGCCAGCAGTGACTCCGGCGGGAGGAGCACAGATACGCAGTATTTT.

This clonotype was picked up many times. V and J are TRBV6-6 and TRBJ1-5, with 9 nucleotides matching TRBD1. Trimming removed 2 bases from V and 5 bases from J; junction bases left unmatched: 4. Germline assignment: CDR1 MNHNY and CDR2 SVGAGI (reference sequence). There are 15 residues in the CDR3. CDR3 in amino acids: CASSYRGQGHQPQHF. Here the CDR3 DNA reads TGTGCCAGCAGTTACAGGGGACAGGGACATCAGCCCCAGCATTTT.

The CDR3, as DNA: TGCAGTGCTAGAGACCCGAGGGCGGGAGGCACAGATACGCAGTATTTT. The encoded protein is CSARDPRAGGTDTQYF. The chain links TRBV20-1 to TRBJ2-3; 7 nucleotides line up with TRBD2. There are 16 residues in the CDR3. The V gene end was trimmed by 0 bases and the J gene end by 1 base; junction bases not matched to a gene: 7. The germline V gene encodes CDR1 DFQATT and CDR2 SNEGSKA (reference sequence).

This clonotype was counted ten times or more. The CDR3 sequence is CSGGLAGARTSTDTQYF. The CDR3 nucleotides read TGCAGCGGGGGGCTAGCGGGAGCGCGTACTAGCACAGATACGCAGTATTTT. The chain carries TRBV29-1 and TRBJ2-3; 10 nucleotides align to TRBD2. The germline gives CDR1 SQVTM, CDR2 ANQGSEA. V shed 7 bases, J shed 0 bases, and the junction held 13 bases outside the gene matches. This CDR3 comprises 17 residues.

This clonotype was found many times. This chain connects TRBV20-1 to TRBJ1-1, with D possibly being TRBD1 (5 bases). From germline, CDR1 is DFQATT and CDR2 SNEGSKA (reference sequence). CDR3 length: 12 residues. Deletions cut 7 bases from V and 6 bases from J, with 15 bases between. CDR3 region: CSVVGKGAEAFF. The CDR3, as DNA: TGCAGTGTCGTCGGGAAAGGGGCTGAAGCTTTCTTT.

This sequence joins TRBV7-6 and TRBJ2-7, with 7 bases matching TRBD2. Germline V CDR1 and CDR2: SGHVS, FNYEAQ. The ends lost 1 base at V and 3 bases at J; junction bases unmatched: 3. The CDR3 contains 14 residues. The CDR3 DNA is TGTGCCAGCAGCTTAGGACTAGCAGGCTACGAGCAGTACTTC. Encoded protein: CASSLGLAGYEQYF.

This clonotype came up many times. CDR3 sequence reads: CASRNRRGLDYGYTF. The CDR3, as DNA: TGTGCCAGCAGGAATCGACGGGGGTTGGACTATGGCTACACCTTC. V and J are TRBV6-2 or TRBV6-3 and TRBJ1-2, with a weak D call TRBD1 (5 bases). Trimming stripped 6 bases from V and 3 bases from J, with 17 bases between. The CDR3 runs 15 residues. Per the germline V gene, CDR1 is MNHEY and CDR2 is SVGEGT.

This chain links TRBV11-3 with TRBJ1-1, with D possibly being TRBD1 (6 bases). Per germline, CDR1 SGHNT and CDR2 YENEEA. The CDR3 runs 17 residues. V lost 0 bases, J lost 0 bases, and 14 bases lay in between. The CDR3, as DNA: TGTGCCAGCAGCTTAGAGGGGCGGGGGGCCATGAACACTGAAGCTTTCTTT. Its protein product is CASSLEGRGAMNTEAFF. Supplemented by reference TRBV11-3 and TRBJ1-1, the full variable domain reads EAGVVQSPRYKIIEKKQPVAFWCNPISGHNTLYWYLQNLGQGPELLIRYENEEAVDDSQLPKDRFSAERLKGVDSTLKIQPAELGDSAVYLCASSLEGRGAMNTEAFFGQGTRLTVV.

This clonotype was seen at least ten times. The CDR3, as DNA: TGCAGTGCTAGAGATCCCAGGGCAGGCGAAAAACTGTTTTTT. It is translated as CSARDPRAGEKLFF. The V call is TRBV20-1, the J call TRBJ1-4; D perhaps matches TRBD1 (5 bases). The CDR3 covers 14 residues. In germline, CDR1 is DFQATT, CDR2 SNEGSKA (reference sequence). Deletions cut 0 bases from V and 8 bases from J, with 13 bases between.

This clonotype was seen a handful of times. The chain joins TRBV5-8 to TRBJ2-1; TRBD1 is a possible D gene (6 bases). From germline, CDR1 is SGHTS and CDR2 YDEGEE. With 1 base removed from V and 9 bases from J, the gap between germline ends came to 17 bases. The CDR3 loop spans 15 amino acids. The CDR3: CASSLLSDSGGEQFF. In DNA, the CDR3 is TGTGCCAGCAGCTTGCTTTCGGACAGCGGTGGTGAGCAGTTCTTC.

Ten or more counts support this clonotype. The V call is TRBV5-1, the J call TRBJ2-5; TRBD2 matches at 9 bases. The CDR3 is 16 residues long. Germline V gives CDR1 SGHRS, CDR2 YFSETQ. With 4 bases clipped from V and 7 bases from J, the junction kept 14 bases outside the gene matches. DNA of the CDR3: TGCGCCAGCAGCGATTTTGTAGCGGGAGCCCAGGGGACCCAGTACTTC. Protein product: CASSDFVAGAQGTQYF.